Following are 19 T cell receptor beta chains from one sample sequenced in a study of T-cell memory formation after mild COVID-19. TCRdb re-called the 5' RACE reads through MiXCR, storing one row per CDR3 protein. The sample contains roughly 340,000 distinct CDR3 sequences, about a sixth of which appear only once. Sequencing was performed on PBMCs or a T cell subset sorted from them (not recorded which). These receptors came from a young man who had mild COVID-19 (a few samples of this study predate the infection). Cell type and time point are not known.

CDR3 nucleotides: TGTGCCATCAGTCCCGGGACTAGTGGGGGAGAGACCCAGTACTTC. It codes for CAISPGTSGGETQYF. The V call is TRBV10-3, the J call TRBJ2-5, with 8 bases identical to TRBD2. J gave up 4 bases and V 5 bases, and 9 bases lay outside the gene matches. Germline CDR1 and CDR2: ENHRY and SYGVKD. CDR3 size: 15 residues.

This clonotype has at least ten counts. The V and J genes are TRBV5-1 and TRBJ2-1, with 14 bases identical to TRBD2. With V trimmed by 4 bases and J by 10 bases, 4 bases remained unmatched. Germline loops: CDR1 SGHRS, CDR2 YFSETQ. The length of the CDR3 is 14 residues. This chain's CDR3 is CASSRGLAGAEQFF. The DNA for the CDR3 is TGCGCCAGCAGCCGGGGACTAGCGGGGGCGGAGCAGTTCTTC.

This chain links TRBV29-1 with TRBJ2-2; no clear D gene. This CDR3 is built from 14 residues. Trimming stripped 5 bases from V and 4 bases from J, with 14 bases between. The germline V gene encodes CDR1 SQVTM and CDR2 ANQGSEA. CDR3 sequence (DNA): TGCAGCGTTCGGGCGCCAGATACCACCGGGGAGCTGTTTTTT. Its translation: CSVRAPDTTGELFF.

This clonotype was seen ten or more times. This chain connects TRBV11-2 to TRBJ2-3, with D perhaps TRBD2 (6 bases). CDR1 is SGHAT, CDR2 FQNNGV, per germline. V shed 4 bases and J shed 0 bases, with 11 bases lying between them. CDR3 length: 15 amino acids. The CDR3 bases are TGTGCCAGCAGCTACTGGGGGGATAGCACAGATACGCAGTATTTT. It is translated as CASSYWGDSTDTQYF.

The sample holds many counts of this clonotype. The J gene is TRBJ1-6, the V gene TRBV12-3 or TRBV12-4; 10 nucleotides match TRBD1. This CDR3 contains 17 residues. Losses at the gene ends were 6 bases for V and 8 bases for J; bases not matched to a gene: 13. In nucleotides, the CDR3 is TGTGCCAGCAGACCCTATCAATTGACAGGGGGCTATTCACCCCTCCACTTT. It specifies CASRPYQLTGGYSPLHF.

The genes are TRBV7-2 and TRBJ1-6; no clear D gene. V was cut by 4 bases and J by 7 bases, with 11 bases left in between. The CDR3 totals 14 residues. In germline, CDR1 is SGHTA, CDR2 FQGNSA. CDR3 coding DNA: TGTGCCAGCAGCTCCCGGGCCACAAATTCACCCCTCCACTTT. It translates to CASSSRATNSPLHF.

In its sample, this clonotype was seen a few times. The rearrangement joins TRBV7-3 to TRBJ1-2; D gene unclear. V was shortened by 5 bases and J by 7 bases, with 17 bases between the two germline ends. The CDR3 runs 14 residues. CDR1 is SGHTA and CDR2 is FQGTGA in the germline V gene. CDR3: CASSPWAAGGGYTF. CDR3 coding DNA: TGTGCCAGCAGCCCCTGGGCAGCCGGAGGTGGCTACACCTTC.

This chain links TRBV5-1 with TRBJ2-2; 11 positions match TRBD2. The CDR3 spans 19 residues. Germline V gives CDR1 SGHRS, CDR2 YFSETQ. The J segment lost 2 bases and the V segment lost 0 bases, leaving 9 bases of the junction unmatched. The CDR3 region has the DNA TGCGCCAGCAGCTTGGTGTCCCTAGCGGGGGGACCTAACACCGGGGAGCTGTTTTTT. Its protein is CASSLVSLAGGPNTGELFF.

This chain connects TRBV7-2 to TRBJ2-3, with D unresolved. Germline CDR1 and CDR2: SGHTA and FQGNSA. V was trimmed by 6 bases and J by 5 bases, leaving 12 bases between them. The CDR3 is made up of 13 amino acids. CDR3 region: CASSLEREDTQYF. The CDR3 DNA reads as TGTGCCAGCAGTTTGGAAAGGGAAGATACGCAGTATTTT.

This clonotype was observed many times. The genes are TRBV5-5 and TRBJ2-2; 9 bases line up with TRBD1. Trimming cost V 5 bases and J 7 bases; bases outside gene matches: 6. Germline V gene data show CDR1 as SGHKS and CDR2 as YYEKEE (reference sequence). The CDR3 runs to 14 residues. CDR3 DNA sequence: TGTGCCAGCAGTCCACAGGGGGCTGGCGGGGAGCTGTTTTTT. Translated, it gives CASSPQGAGGELFF. Complete variable domain (other parts from reference TRBV5-5 and TRBJ2-2): DAGVTQSPTHLIKTRGQQVTLRCSPISGHKSVSWYQQVLGQGPQFIFQYYEKEERGRGNFPDRFSARQFPNYSSELNVNALLLGDSALYLCASSPQGAGGELFFGEGSRLTVL.

The V gene is TRBV9, the J gene TRBJ2-3; D may be TRBD1 or TRBD2 (5 bases each). V gave up 4 bases and J gave up 1 base, with 13 bases separating them. This CDR3 has 15 amino acids. Germline V gene sequence: CDR1 SGDLS, CDR2 YYNGEE. CDR3 nucleotide sequence: TGTGCCAGCAGCATCCCGGGGCCTGGCACAGATACGCAGTATTTT. Its translation is CASSIPGPGTDTQYF.

There are a few counts of this clonotype. The rearrangement joins TRBV5-1 to TRBJ2-5; D gene uncertain. V was trimmed by 1 base and J by 1 base, leaving 5 bases between them. Germline CDR1 and CDR2: SGHRS and YFSETQ. The CDR3 consists of 13 residues. CDR3 in DNA: TGCGCCAGCAGCTTGTACATCCAAGAGACCCAGTACTTC. It encodes CASSLYIQETQYF.

This clonotype was detected a few times. The rearrangement links TRBV7-8 to TRBJ2-1; TRBD2 aligns across 8 bases. Germline V lookup: CDR1 SGHVS, CDR2 FQNEAQ. The CDR3 extends over 16 amino acids. With 2 bases clipped from V and 8 bases from J, the junction kept 11 bases outside the gene matches. The CDR3 here is CASSLSPGLAAYEQFF. Written as DNA, the CDR3 is TGTGCCAGCAGCTTATCGCCCGGACTAGCCGCGTATGAGCAGTTCTTC. The full variable domain, with the rest looked up from reference TRBV7-8 and TRBJ2-1, is GAGVSQSPRYKVAKRGQDVALRCDPISGHVSLFWYQQALGQGPEFLTYFQNEAQLDKSGLPSDRFFAERPEGSVSTLKIQRTQQEDSAVYLCASSLSPGLAAYEQFFGPGTRLTVL.

This clonotype was seen a handful of times. The V and J genes are TRBV7-2 and TRBJ2-5; D ambiguous. There are 15 residues in the CDR3. The germline V gene has CDR1 SGHTA and CDR2 FQGNSA. Between the trimmed V and J ends, which lost 5 bases and 4 bases, there was a span of 17 bases. In DNA form, the CDR3 reads TGTGCCAGCAGCGACCTACTAAGAGCGAGAGAGACCCAGTACTTC. This gives the protein CASSDLLRARETQYF.

J is TRBJ1-2 and V is TRBV29-1; the D gene is possibly TRBD1 (5 bases). Per germline, CDR1 SQVTM and CDR2 ANQGSEA. This CDR3 comprises 12 residues. V was clipped by 4 bases and J by 6 bases, with 12 bases between them. This chain's CDR3 is CSVGRQGNGYTF. The CDR3 DNA follows: TGCAGCGTTGGAAGGCAGGGAAATGGCTACACCTTC.

This clonotype was observed a few times. The J gene is TRBJ2-5, the V gene TRBV11-2; D possibly corresponds to TRBD2 (6 bases). The V end lost 8 bases, the J end lost 1 base, and 14 bases lay between the germline ends. Germline assignment: CDR1 SGHAT and CDR2 FQNNGV. This CDR3 spans 14 amino acids. The CDR3 DNA reads as TGTGCCAGCGGGAGCGGGCTCGTCCAAGAGACCCAGTACTTC. It specifies CASGSGLVQETQYF.

This clonotype showed up just a few times. The rearrangement uses TRBV6-6 and TRBJ1-3; D is ambiguous. Trimming took off 2 bases at V and 1 base at J, with 9 bases between the two ends. The length of the CDR3 is 15 residues. CDR1 is MNHNY and CDR2 is SVGAGI in the germline V gene (reference sequence). CDR3 nucleotides: TGTGCCAGCAGTTACGGGAGGAGATCTGGAAACACCATATATTTT. It codes for CASSYGRRSGNTIYF.

J is TRBJ2-7 and V is TRBV12-3 or TRBV12-4; D is uncertain. The V end was cut by 5 bases, the J end by 0 bases, with 8 bases between. CDR3 size: 13 residues. The CDR3 region has the DNA TGTGCCAGCAGTCGTGTGGGCTCCTACGAGCAGTACGTC. This translates into CASSRVGSYEQYV.

The chain links TRBV5-6 to TRBJ2-1; D is possibly TRBD2 (6 bases). This CDR3 is 16 amino acids long. Germline V CDR1 and CDR2: SGHDT, YYEEEE. V lost 4 bases and J 2 bases, leaving 16 bases between the germline ends. CDR3: CASSKAAGTTYNEQFF. The CDR3 DNA reads TGTGCCAGCAGCAAAGCCGCGGGGACCACCTACAATGAGCAGTTCTTC.